Listed below are T cell receptor beta chains from one sample, sequenced in a study of tumor-infiltrating lymphocytes in primary liver carcinoma. One entry per CDR3 protein results from TCRdb running MiXCR on the multiplex PCR reads. Here the sample spans roughly 100,000 distinct CDR3 sequences, 80% to 85% being singletons. Sequencing input: liver tumor tissue from sampling region 3. Every receptor here comes from a man aged 40-49 years with primary liver carcinoma and hepatitis B virus infection. CDR3s include the opening cysteine and the closing phenylalanine or tryptophan. The D gene is left open where the match is weak. The size of a clone is reported for some rows only, either as once, few or many, or as a class for expanded clones.

TRBV4-1,once,NA,TRBJ1-4,TGCGCCAGCAGCCTCTGGGGGCCGGCAAGTGAAAAACTGTTTTTT,CASSLWGPASEKLFF
TRBV5-1,once,TRBD1,TRBJ1-6,TGCGTCAGCAGCGACAGCGTGACAGGGCATAATTCACCCCTCCACTTT,CVSSDSVTGHNSPLHF
TRBV5-4,NA,NA,TRBJ1-1,TGTGCCAGCAGCTGGGGGGTGTCGGTACGCCTGAACACTGAAGCTTTCTTT,CASSWGVSVRLNTEAFF
TRBV4-2,NA,TRBD2,TRBJ2-1,TGTGCCAGCAGCCAAGAAAGGACTTGCGGGAGTATTTATGAGCAGTTCTTC,CASSQERTCGSIYEQFF
TRBV5-4,NA,TRBD1,TRBJ2-7,TGTGTCAGTAGCTTGACGGGACAGGATCTCTACGAGCAGTACTTC,CVSSLTGQDLYEQYF
TRBV6-2/TRBV6-3,NA,NA,TRBJ1-2,TGTACCAGCAACGCCGGGATAGCCTATGGCTACACCTTC,CTSNAGIAYGYTF
TRBV29-1,NA,TRBD2,TRBJ2-1,TGCAGCGTCCTTAGACTAGCGGGCCTATACAATGAGCTGCTCTTC,CSVLRLAGLYNELLF
TRBV6-5,NA,TRBD2,TRBJ2-2,TGTGCCAGCAGTTCCATAACGGGAGGGCCCGGGGAGCTGTTTTTT,CASSSITGGPGELFF
TRBV6-1,few,NA,TRBJ1-1,TGTGCCAGCAGTGAGACAACGGTTAAAGCTTTCTTT,CASSETTVKAFF
TRBV5-4,NA,TRBD2,TRBJ2-3,TGTGCCGGCAGCTTGGGACTAGCGGGAGTATCAGATACGCAGTATTTT,CAGSLGLAGVSDTQYF
TRBV12-3/TRBV12-4,NA,NA,TRBJ2-5,TGTGCCAGTAACCGAAACGGGACAGAGACCCAGTACTTC,CASNRNGTETQYF
TRBV24-1,NA,NA,TRBJ2-5,TGCGTCACCAGTGATTTGGGGACAGCGGGGGAGACCCAGTACTTC,CVTSDLGTAGETQYF
TRBV5-5,NA,NA,TRBJ2-4,TGTGCCAGCAGCAGGGATCTAGGGCACATTCAGTGCTTC,CASSRDLGHIQCF
TRBV29-1,once,NA,TRBJ2-7,TGCGGCGCCAGGACATCTTGGACCGGCACTCCCTACGAGCAGTACTTC,CGARTSWTGTPYEQYF
TRBV6-6,NA,NA,TRBJ2-5,TGTGCCAGCAATCCTGTCGCGGAGACCCAGTACTTC,CASNPVAETQYF
TRBV12-3/TRBV12-4,once,TRBD1,TRBJ1-1,TGTGCCAGCAGTTCCCGGACAGGGTGTAGAACTGAAGCTTTCTTT,CASSSRTGCRTEAFF
TRBV28,NA,NA,TRBJ2-7,TGTGCCAGTCCGCCACCGGACTGGGTCTTCCACGAACAGTACTTC,CASPPPDWVFHEQYF
TRBV4-1,few,TRBD1,TRBJ1-6,TGCGCCAGCAACCAAGATCGGGGACAGGGCCGGAATTCACTCCTCCACTTT,CASNQDRGQGRNSLLHF
TRBV7-9,many,TRBD1,TRBJ2-1,TGTGCCAGCGGTGACAGGGTTGGGCCCAATGAGCAGTTCTTC,CASGDRVGPNEQFF
TRBV12-3/TRBV12-4,NA,TRBD1,TRBJ1-1,TGTGACAGCAGTAGGCCGGGACAGGGGAACACTGAAGCTTTCTTT,CDSSRPGQGNTEAFF
TRBV12-3/TRBV12-4,NA,TRBD1,TRBJ1-1,TGTGCCAGCAGCGTCCCCCAGGGGGCTGAAGCTTTCTTT,CASSVPQGAEAFF
TRBV6-6,NA,NA,TRBJ1-5,TGTGCCAGCGATGTAGGAGGAAGTAATCAGCCCCAGCATTTT,CASDVGGSNQPQHF
TRBV5-6,NA,TRBD1,TRBJ2-5,TGTGCCAGCAGTCTTGACAGGGGCATCCAAGAGGCCCAGTACTTC,CASSLDRGIQEAQYF
TRBV29-1,NA,NA,TRBJ1-3,TGCAGCGCCGTGATAGGGTTCGGAAACCCCATATATTTT,CSAVIGFGNPIYF
TRBV29-1,NA,NA,TRBJ2-1,TGCAGCGGTTTGAGCGGAAATGAGCAGTTCTTC,CSGLSGNEQFF
TRBV10-3,NA,TRBD2,TRBJ2-3,TGTGCCACTGGACTAGCGGAAGCTGATACGCAGTATTTT,CATGLAEADTQYF
TRBV6-1,NA,NA,TRBJ1-5,TGTCCCAGCAGTGAAACGTGGATCAATCAGCCCCAGCATTTT,CPSSETWINQPQHF
TRBV14,NA,NA,TRBJ2-7,TGTGCCAGCAACCAAGATCAGGAACGGGAGCACTACTTC,CASNQDQEREHYF
TRBV5-4,NA,TRBD2,TRBJ2-1,TGCGTCAACAGCTTGGTTCTAGCGGGAGGCAATGAGCAGTTCTTC,CVNSLVLAGGNEQFF
TRBV5-5,NA,NA,TRBJ2-5,TGTCTCAGCAGCTCTAAGACTAGGGGAGAGACCCAGTACTTC,CLSSSKTRGETQYF